One and the same sample provided the 10 T cell receptor beta chains below, sequenced in a study of T cell responses to AZD1222 COVID-19 vaccine. TCRdb's table, derived via immunoSEQ multiplex PCR, lists solely in-frame clones and lacks some. The sample lists some 130,000 clones, roughly nine tenths seen once, with under 3.5% in the top ten. The material was peripheral blood, obtained on day 0 of AZD1222 vaccination. The receptor source for this set is an adult in good health.

The V and J genes are TRBV24-1 and TRBJ2-7, with TRBD1 identical over 9 bases. There are 11 residues in the CDR3. Trimming at V came to 10 bases and at J to 6 bases, leaving 3 bases not matched to a gene. The germline CDR1 and CDR2 sequences are KGHDR and SFDVKD. DNA for the CDR3: TGTGCCACTGAACAGGGGGCCGAGCAGTACTTC. It encodes CATEQGAEQYF.

The V call is TRBV10-2, the J call TRBJ2-1; D possibly corresponds to TRBD2 (6 bases). Between the trimmed V and J ends, which lost 0 bases and 4 bases, there was a span of 10 bases. CDR3 size: 15 residues. CDR1 and CDR2 from the germline V gene are WSHSY and SAAADI. CDR3 amino acids: CASSESSGYYNEQFF. The CDR3, as DNA: TGCGCCAGCAGTGAGTCAAGCGGGTATTACAATGAGCAGTTCTTC.

The chain combines TRBV7-2 with TRBJ2-5, with TRBD2 identical over 8 bases. This CDR3 has 14 amino acids. Trimming removed 4 bases from V and 4 bases from J; junction bases left unmatched: 5. The V gene's germline CDR1 is SGHTA and CDR2 FQGNSA. The CDR3 DNA sequence: TGTGCCAGCAGCTCACCCGCGGGAGGAGAGACCCAGTACTTC. It codes for CASSSPAGGETQYF. The complete variable domain, with remaining parts taken from reference TRBV7-2 and TRBJ2-5, reads GAGVSQSPSNKVTEKGKDVELRCDPISGHTALYWYRQSLGQGLEFLIYFQGNSAPDKSGLPSDRFSAERTGGSVSTLTIQRTQQEDSAVYLCASSSPAGGETQYFGPGTRLLVL.

The chain uses TRBV25-1 and TRBJ2-3; D is possibly TRBD2 (6 bases). This CDR3 has 16 residues. V lost 2 bases and J lost 3, with 15 bases in between. CDR1 MGHDK and CDR2 SYGVNS come from the germline V gene. The CDR3 is CASSEVGLAHTDTQYF. Here the CDR3 DNA reads TGTGCCAGCAGTGAAGTTGGGCTAGCGCATACAGATACGCAGTATTTT.

The chain combines TRBV19 with TRBJ2-4; either TRBD1 or TRBD2 may fit D (5 bases each). This CDR3 is built from 11 residues. The V gene lost 10 bases and the J gene lost 10 bases, with 14 bases spanning the gap. CDR1 and CDR2 from the germline V gene are LNHDA and SQIVND (reference sequence). The CDR3 region is CATGSGRIQYF. The CDR3 bases are TGTGCCACCGGCTCGGGACGGATTCAGTACTTC.

V usage is TRBV5-6 and J usage is TRBJ1-2; 7 positions agree with TRBD1. The junction had 4 bases not matched to a gene; V was cut back by 1 base and J by 10 bases. CDR1 and CDR2 (germline): SGHDT, YYEEEE. CDR3 length: 12 residues. The CDR3 sequence: CASSLRTGPYTF. Here the CDR3 DNA reads TGTGCCAGCAGCTTGCGGACAGGACCCTACACCTTC.

The chain couples TRBV28 to TRBJ1-1, with D unclear. Per the germline V gene, CDR1 is MDHEN and CDR2 is SYDVKM. Trimming removed 1 base from V and 1 base from J, with 4 bases in between. The CDR3 spans 13 residues. The CDR3 DNA follows: TGTGCCAGCAGTTTATCAGGGAACACTGAAGCTTTCTTT. This codes for CASSLSGNTEAFF.

This rearrangement joins TRBV5-1 to TRBJ2-3, with TRBD1 identical over 7 bases. J was trimmed by 5 bases and V by 3 bases; bases with no gene match: 3. CDR3 length equals 13 residues. Looked up from germline, CDR1 is SGHRS and CDR2 is YFSETQ. The CDR3 loop is CASSWDRLDTQYF. The CDR3 nucleotides are TGCGCCAGCAGCTGGGACAGACTAGATACGCAGTATTTT.

V is TRBV5-1 and J is TRBJ1-4; tentative D call: TRBD1 (5 bases). Germline CDR1 and CDR2: SGHRS and YFSETQ. This CDR3 comprises 15 residues. With 4 bases removed from V and 6 bases from J, the gap between germline ends came to 16 bases. CDR3 DNA sequence: TGCGCCAGCAGCGGGCTGGGGGAGAGGCATGAAAAACTGTTTTTT. This codes for CASSGLGERHEKLFF.

The chain uses TRBV9 and TRBJ1-4; no definite D call. CDR3 length: 14 residues. Germline values: CDR1 SGDLS, CDR2 YYNGEE. Deletions cut 4 bases from V and 4 bases from J, with 11 bases between. The CDR3, as DNA: TGTGCCAGCAGCCCACCGGGTGATAATGAAAAACTGTTTTTT. Residues: CASSPPGDNEKLFF.